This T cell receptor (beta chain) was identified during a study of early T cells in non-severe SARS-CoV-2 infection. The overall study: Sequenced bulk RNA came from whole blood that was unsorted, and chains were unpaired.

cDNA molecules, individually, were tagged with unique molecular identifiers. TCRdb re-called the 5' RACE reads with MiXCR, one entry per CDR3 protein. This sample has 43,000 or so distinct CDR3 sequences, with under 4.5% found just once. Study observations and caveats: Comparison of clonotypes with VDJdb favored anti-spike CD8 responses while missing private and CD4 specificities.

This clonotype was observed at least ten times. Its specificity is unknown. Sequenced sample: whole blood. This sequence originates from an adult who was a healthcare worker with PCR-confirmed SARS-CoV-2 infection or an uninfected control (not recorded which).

DNA for the CDR3: TGCGCCCCAACGAATCCCGAGACTGGGGCGCAGTATTTT. It yields the protein CAPTNPETGAQYF. The chain is built from TRBV10-1 and TRBJ2-3; the D is unclear. V gave up 11 bases and J gave up 10 bases, with 22 bases separating them. The germline V gene has CDR1 WNHNN and CDR2 SYGVQD (reference sequence). This CDR3 is 13 amino acids long.